The 4 T cell receptor beta chains reported below all come from one sample, sequenced in a study of blood T cell repertoires in COVID-19. The method was immunoSEQ multiplex PCR; TCRdb's version includes in-frame clones alone and lacks a portion of them. The table has fewer than 500,000 clones, more than 80% seen once. Sequenced input: peripheral blood. These receptors were obtained from a woman aged 25 to 45 with active or convalescent COVID-19.

The V call is TRBV4-1, the J call TRBJ1-3; perhaps TRBD1 as D (6 bases). There are 16 residues in the CDR3. Trimming cost V 0 bases and J 0 bases, with 9 bases left between them. The V gene's germline CDR1 is MGHRA and CDR2 YSYEKL. The CDR3 here is CASSQDGGLSGNTIYF. In nucleotides, the CDR3 is TGCGCCAGCAGCCAAGATGGGGGCCTCTCTGGAAACACCATATATTTT.

The J gene is TRBJ2-1, the V gene TRBV29-1, with TRBD1 matching 7 bases. The germline V gene has CDR1 SQVTM and CDR2 ANQGSEA. The CDR3 is 13 residues long. The J segment lost 4 bases and the V segment lost 6 bases, leaving 6 bases of the junction unmatched. The CDR3 sequence: CSVALDRYNEQFF. DNA of the CDR3: TGCAGCGTCGCACTGGACAGGTACAATGAGCAGTTCTTC.

The rearrangement uses TRBV4-1 and TRBJ1-2; 9 bases are a match to TRBD1. CDR3 length: 15 residues. CDR1 MGHRA and CDR2 YSYEKL come from the germline V gene. Trimming took 0 bases from V and 4 from J; bases not matched to a gene: 3. CDR3 DNA sequence: TGCGCCAGCAGCCAAGATGAGGACAGGGGCTATGGCTACACCTTC. Its protein is CASSQDEDRGYGYTF.

V gene TRBV5-5 combines with J gene TRBJ2-5; D is perhaps TRBD1 (6 bases). V lost 4 bases, J lost 1 base, and 17 bases lay in between. The germline V gene has CDR1 SGHKS and CDR2 YYEKEE (reference sequence). This CDR3 has 16 residues. CDR3 residues: CASSDPGHDVQETQYF. CDR3 nucleotides: TGTGCCAGCAGCGACCCGGGACACGACGTCCAAGAGACCCAGTACTTC.